The next 26 T cell receptor beta chains were all read from a single sample in a study of OX40 agonist ivuxolimab in advanced cancers. Profiled with immunoSEQ multiplex PCR; TCRdb holds only in-frame clones, not every one. Here the sample spans fewer than 15,000 clones, roughly 77% being singletons. Sequenced material: CD4+ or CD8+ T cells sorted from blood, taken in a trial of the OX40 agonist ivuxolimab. Receptor source: an adult with an advanced solid tumor such as melanoma, head and neck, liver or kidney cancer.

This chain uses TRBV5-1 with TRBJ2-2, with no clear D. Germline assignment: CDR1 SGHRS and CDR2 YFSETQ. The CDR3 length is 13 residues. The V gene lost 0 bases and the J gene lost 4 bases, with 4 bases spanning the gap. In nucleotides, the CDR3 is TGCGCCAGCAGCTTGGAACCCACCGGGGAGCTGTTTTTT. This codes for CASSLEPTGELFF.

This clone was detected only once. This chain joins TRBV6-6 and TRBJ1-1; D unresolved. Trimming removed 5 bases at V and 2 bases at J, with 18 bases between. The germline V gene encodes CDR1 MNHNY and CDR2 SVGAGI (reference sequence). The CDR3 totals 16 residues. The CDR3 nucleotides are TGTGCCAGCAGTACCCCTCCACAGACGCTTAACACTGAAGCTTTCTTT. This codes for CASSTPPQTLNTEAFF.

This chain links TRBV7-9 with TRBJ2-2; TRBD1 matches 8 bases. There are 16 residues in the CDR3. V was pared by 4 bases and J by 4 bases, with 8 bases of the junction left unmatched. From germline, CDR1 is SEHNR and CDR2 FQNEAQ (reference sequence). CDR3 DNA: TGTGCCAGCAGCTCCCGGACAGGGAGTCCCACCGGGGAGCTGTTTTTT. It codes for CASSSRTGSPTGELFF.

The V and J genes are TRBV6-1 and TRBJ2-7; maybe TRBD1 (6 bases). The CDR3 runs to 15 residues. Deletions cut 6 bases from V and 2 bases from J, with 17 bases between. The germline gives CDR1 MNHNS, CDR2 SASEGT. The CDR3 DNA sequence: TGTGCCAGCAGCCCTATGACAGGAACTACCTACGAGCAGTACTTC. The encoded protein is CASSPMTGTTYEQYF.

This chain joins TRBV30 and TRBJ1-1; D gene ambiguous. V dropped 0 bases and J dropped 1 base, with 9 bases sitting between them. The germline V gene has CDR1 GTSNPN and CDR2 SVGIG (reference sequence). The CDR3 loop spans 14 amino acids. The CDR3 loop reads CAWSVGMGNTEAFF. Here the CDR3 DNA reads TGTGCCTGGAGTGTAGGCATGGGGAACACTGAAGCTTTCTTT.

With regard to this clone: Being one base from a much bigger clone, this may be a read error. V usage is TRBV4-2 and J usage is TRBJ2-1; D gene ambiguous. Deletions cut 5 bases from V and 8 bases from J, with 7 bases between. Germline V gene data show CDR1 as LGHNA and CDR2 as YNFKEQ. The CDR3 spans 11 residues. The chain's CDR3 is CASSFGHEQFF. CDR3 nucleotides: TGTGCCAGCAGCTTTGGGCATGAGCAGTTCTTC.

This sequence joins TRBV7-8 and TRBJ2-2, with TRBD2 matching 8 bases. Per germline, CDR1 SGHVS and CDR2 FQNEAQ. The CDR3 covers 15 residues. V dropped 1 base and J dropped 8; count of bases not matched to a gene: 6. The CDR3 coding sequence is TGTGCCAGCAGCTTAGGAACAGCGGGAGCTGGGGAGCTGTTTTTT. Amino acid sequence: CASSLGTAGAGELFF.

The chain carries TRBV5-4 and TRBJ2-6; D is unresolved. From germline, CDR1 is SGHNT and CDR2 YYREEE (reference sequence). This CDR3 region has 14 residues. Trimming cost V 2 bases and J 2 bases, with 5 bases left between them. CDR3 residues: CASSFEAGANVLTF. The CDR3 coding sequence is TGTGCCAGCAGCTTCGAGGCTGGGGCCAACGTCCTGACTTTC.

The chain couples TRBV6-5 to TRBJ2-7; the D is unclear. V was trimmed by 2 bases and J by 0 bases, leaving 8 bases between them. The V gene's germline CDR1 is MNHEY and CDR2 SVGAGI. The CDR3 is 14 residues long. The CDR3 sequence: CASSYNAFSYEQYF. In DNA, the CDR3 is TGTGCCAGCAGTTACAATGCCTTCTCCTACGAGCAGTACTTC.

This chain links TRBV27 with TRBJ2-1, with 9 bases aligning to TRBD2. The ends lost 8 bases at V and 9 bases at J; junction bases unmatched: 8. The germline V gene encodes CDR1 MNHEY and CDR2 SMNVEV (reference sequence). The CDR3 spans 13 residues. The CDR3 region is CASAFSGRSEQFF. In nucleotides, the CDR3 is TGTGCCAGCGCGTTTAGCGGGAGATCTGAGCAGTTCTTC.

The chain links TRBV19 to TRBJ2-1; TRBD1 agrees at 10 bases. V dropped 6 bases and J dropped 5; count of bases not matched to a gene: 7. CDR1 is LNHDA, CDR2 SQIVND, per germline (reference sequence). The CDR3 sequence is 15 residues long. CDR3 in amino acids: CASRQGQGLNNEQFF. As DNA, the CDR3 is TGTGCCAGTAGGCAGGGACAGGGGTTGAACAATGAGCAGTTCTTC.

This sequence joins TRBV7-9 and TRBJ2-2; 9 bases line up with TRBD2. J lost 5 bases, V lost 4 bases, and 2 bases had no gene match. Germline lookup yields CDR1 SEHNR and CDR2 FQNEAQ (reference sequence). CDR3 length equals 14 residues. The CDR3 region has the DNA TGTGCCAGCAGCTCAAGCGGGGGGACCGGGGAGCTGTTTTTT. It specifies CASSSSGGTGELFF.

The genes are TRBV27 and TRBJ2-5, with D tentatively TRBD2 (5 bases). The length of the CDR3 is 14 residues. CDR1 is MNHEY and CDR2 is SMNVEV in the germline V gene (reference sequence). V was cut by 5 bases and J by 0 bases, with 10 bases left in between. CDR3 amino acids: CASSPGGYQETQYF. CDR3 DNA sequence: TGTGCCAGCAGTCCCGGCGGGTACCAAGAGACCCAGTACTTC.

V gene TRBV6-1 combines with J gene TRBJ2-3; 7 bases fit TRBD2. The CDR3 is made up of 15 amino acids. Germline lookup yields CDR1 MNHNS and CDR2 SASEGT. With 1 base clipped from V and 5 bases from J, the junction kept 6 bases outside the gene matches. The CDR3 loop is CASSEDGGGKDTQYF. The CDR3 nucleotides read TGTGCCAGCAGTGAAGATGGGGGGGGTAAAGATACGCAGTATTTT.

V usage is TRBV27 and J usage is TRBJ2-7; a possible D gene is TRBD1 (5 bases). The V end was cut by 3 bases, the J end by 2 bases, with 14 bases between. CDR1 and CDR2 from the germline V gene are MNHEY and SMNVEV (reference sequence). This CDR3 contains 15 residues. This CDR3 is CASSFVATDPYEQYF. In nucleotides, the CDR3 is TGTGCCAGCAGTTTTGTCGCGACAGATCCCTACGAGCAGTACTTC.

The chain couples TRBV14 to TRBJ2-7, with 8 bases identical to TRBD1. Germline-derived CDR1 and CDR2 are SGHDN and FVKESK. There are 16 residues in the CDR3. V shed 3 bases, J shed 0 bases, and the junction held 7 bases outside the gene matches. This CDR3 reads CASSHKTGDASYEQYF. Written as DNA, the CDR3 is TGTGCCAGCAGCCATAAGACAGGGGACGCCTCCTACGAGCAGTACTTC. Variable domain in full (rest from reference TRBV14 and TRBJ2-7): EAGVTQFPSHSVIEKGQTVTLRCDPISGHDNLYWYRRVMGKEIKFLLHFVKESKQDESGMPNNRFLAERTGGTYSTLKVQPAELEDSGVYFCASSHKTGDASYEQYFGPGTRLTVT.

This clone was seen a single time. This chain joins TRBV2 and TRBJ2-7, with D maybe TRBD2 (6 bases). The germline gives CDR1 SNHLY, CDR2 FYNNEI. V lost 4 bases and J lost 2, with 15 bases in between. The CDR3 runs to 15 residues. CDR3 coding DNA: TGTGCCAGCAGTGGTGGGGGGACGGACACCTACGAGCAGTACTTC. Amino acid sequence: CASSGGGTDTYEQYF.

The chain combines TRBV4-1 with TRBJ2-1, with D perhaps matching TRBD2 (6 bases). This CDR3 is 15 amino acids long. V gave up 4 bases and J gave up 4 bases, with 14 bases separating them. Germline lookup yields CDR1 MGHRA and CDR2 YSYEKL. CDR3 protein: CASSPQGGTYNEQFF. The CDR3 region has the DNA TGCGCCAGCAGCCCCCAGGGCGGGACTTACAATGAGCAGTTCTTC.

The gene calls are TRBV15 and TRBJ2-5; D unclear. Per the germline V gene, CDR1 is LNHNV and CDR2 is YYDKDF (reference sequence). Trimming removed 0 bases at V and 2 bases at J, with 7 bases between. This CDR3 spans 14 amino acids. The CDR3 coding sequence is TGTGCCACCAGCAGAGAGGCCGATCAAGAGACCCAGTACTTC. Amino acid sequence: CATSREADQETQYF.

The gene calls are TRBV12-5 and TRBJ1-5; weak D call: TRBD1 (5 bases). V was cut by 0 bases and J by 6 bases, with 21 bases left in between. CDR1 and CDR2 (germline): LGHNT, FRNRAP. The CDR3 contains 18 residues. The CDR3 DNA sequence: TGTGCTAGTGGTTTGGTAGTGGAGGGTGTTAGGGGAGGTCAGCCCCAGCATTTT. It encodes CASGLVVEGVRGGQPQHF.

This chain joins TRBV19 and TRBJ1-2, with 8 bases fitting TRBD1. The V and J ends lost 10 bases and 6 bases, in that order; junction bases with no gene match: 4. The germline V gene encodes CDR1 LNHDA and CDR2 SQIVND (reference sequence). The CDR3 contains 11 residues. The CDR3 sequence is CAILQGDGYTF. The CDR3 DNA reads TGTGCCATTCTACAGGGGGATGGCTACACCTTC.

The genes are TRBV13 and TRBJ2-1, with 14 positions matching TRBD2. Per the germline V gene, CDR1 is PRHDT and CDR2 is FYEKMQ (reference sequence). Trimming cost V 4 bases and J 6 bases; bases outside gene matches: 2. The CDR3 has 15 amino acids. The CDR3 nucleotides read TGTGCCAGCAGCTCGACTAGCGGGGGGGCCAATGAGCAGTTCTTC. This gives the protein CASSSTSGGANEQFF.

V and J are TRBV9 and TRBJ2-1; D possibly corresponds to TRBD1 (5 bases). Trimming left V 4 bases short and J 7 bases short, with 9 bases between. Germline CDR1 SGDLS, CDR2 YYNGEE. This CDR3 comprises 12 residues. The CDR3 reads CASSSWTNEQFF. The CDR3 DNA reads TGTGCCAGCAGCTCTTGGACAAATGAGCAGTTCTTC.

This chain uses TRBV14 with TRBJ1-5; weak D call: TRBD1 (5 bases). V was clipped by 4 bases and J by 4 bases, with 11 bases between them. CDR3 length: 14 amino acids. From germline, CDR1 is SGHDN and CDR2 FVKESK. The CDR3 nucleotides are TGTGCCAGCAGCCGCCGGGACCCAAATCAGCCCCAGCATTTT. Translating gives CASSRRDPNQPQHF.

As to this clone: An end of the junction does not agree with germline; a read error may underlie this. This CDR3 is CASSTGTGNIEAFF. CDR3 nucleotide sequence: TGTGCCAGCAGCACCGGGACAGGGAACATTGAAGCTTTCTTT. The chain recombines TRBV5-8 with TRBJ1-1, with 9 bases that match TRBD1. Germline V lookup: CDR1 SGHTS, CDR2 YDEGEE. The CDR3 totals 14 residues.

This chain uses TRBV7-9 with TRBJ2-2; TRBD1 matches at 8 bases. The CDR3 is 17 amino acids. Losses at the gene ends were 5 bases for V and 2 bases for J; bases not matched to a gene: 10. Germline lookup yields CDR1 SEHNR and CDR2 FQNEAQ (reference sequence). CDR3 region: CASSRPGQATNTGELFF. CDR3 coding DNA: TGTGCCAGCAGCAGACCGGGACAGGCTACCAACACCGGGGAGCTGTTTTTT.